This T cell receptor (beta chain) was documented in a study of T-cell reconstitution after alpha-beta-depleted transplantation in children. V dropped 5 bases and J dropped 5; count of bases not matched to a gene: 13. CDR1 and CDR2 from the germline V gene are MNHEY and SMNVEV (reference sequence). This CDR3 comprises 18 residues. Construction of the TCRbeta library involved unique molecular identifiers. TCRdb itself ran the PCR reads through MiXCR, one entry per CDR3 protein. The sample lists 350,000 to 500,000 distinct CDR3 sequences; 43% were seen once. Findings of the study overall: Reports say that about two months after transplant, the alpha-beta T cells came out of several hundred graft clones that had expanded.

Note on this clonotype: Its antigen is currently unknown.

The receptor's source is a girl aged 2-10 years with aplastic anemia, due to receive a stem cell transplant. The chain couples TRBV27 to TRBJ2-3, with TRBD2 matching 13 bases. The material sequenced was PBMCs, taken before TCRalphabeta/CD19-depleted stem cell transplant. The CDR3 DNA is TGTGCCAGCAGTCCTATGGGACTAGCGGGACCAGGGGGAGATACGCAGTATTTT. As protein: CASSPMGLAGPGGDTQYF.